This record covers a single TCR beta chain. Per germline, CDR1 DFQATT and CDR2 SNEGSKA (reference sequence). Between the trimmed V and J ends, which lost 6 bases and 7 bases, there was a span of 10 bases. The CDR3 is 11 amino acids. This sample stems from a study of blood T cell repertoires in COVID-19. This table comes from immunoSEQ multiplex PCR, and its TCRdb copy is limited to in-frame clones, with some not included. The sample has 80,000 or so clones, 80% to 85% seen once. This chain joins TRBV20-1 and TRBJ2-1; D is possibly TRBD1 (6 bases). Specimen: peripheral blood. This TCR came from a woman aged 70 to 79 with acute or convalescent COVID-19. The CDR3: CSARTVNEQFF. As DNA, the CDR3 is TGCAGTGCCCGGACAGTGAATGAGCAGTTCTTC.